This T cell receptor beta chain is drawn from a study of T cells in Graves' hyperthyroidism and ophthalmopathy. Notes on the study in general: Blood also held most thyroid clonotypes expanded beyond 0.001.

In the case of this clonotype: As yet, its antigen is unknown.

The definition of stable Graves' hyperthyroidism was no ophthalmopathy progression within 18 months. Fresh peripheral blood, under 11 ml, yielded the PBMCs. The CDR3 is 15 residues long. The germline V gene encodes CDR1 MGHDK and CDR2 SYGVNS. The trim removed 4 bases at V and 7 bases at J, leaving 8 bases unmatched. From RNA transcripts, TCR beta CDR3 regions were amplified. First-round RT-PCR of the TCR CDR3 relied on the HTBI primer set. TCRdb passed the multiplex PCR reads through MiXCR, listing each CDR3 protein once. In the table there are about 840,000 distinct CDR3 sequences, roughly 40% of which are singletons.

The specimen was blood. V gene TRBV25-1 combines with J gene TRBJ1-4; 8 bases map to TRBD1. The clonotype was recovered from a man in his late teens or twenties with Graves' hyperthyroidism. CDR3 bases: TGTGCCAGCAGTGCCCGGGACAGGCATCGTGAAAAACTGTTTTTT. Protein sequence: CASSARDRHREKLFF.